This T cell receptor beta chain was captured by sequencing in a study of early T cells in non-severe SARS-CoV-2 infection. In this sample, this clonotype turned up a few times. Its target is not known. Study-level results: Anti-spike CD8 responses were favored in VDJdb matching, and private and CD4 specificities were missed.

Molecules of cDNA were individually given unique molecular identifiers that were attached to them. One entry per CDR3 protein results from TCRdb running MiXCR on the 5' RACE reads. The sample holds 60,000 to 65,000 distinct CDR3 sequences, about 12% seen once. Per the germline V gene, CDR1 is MDHEN and CDR2 is SYDVKM. The length of the CDR3 is 16 residues. Trimming took 3 bases from V and 7 from J; bases not matched to a gene: 9. The sample was whole blood. This receptor was taken from an adult who was a healthcare worker with PCR-confirmed SARS-CoV-2 infection or an uninfected control (not recorded which). The chain links TRBV28 to TRBJ1-6, with 7 bases aligning to TRBD1. The CDR3 DNA is TGTGCCAGCAGTTTTCTGTCGCCAGGGGGGAATTCACCCCTCCACTTT. Translation gives CASSFLSPGGNSPLHF. Combining the CDR3 with reference TRBV28 and TRBJ1-6 gives the whole variable domain DVKVTQSSRYLVKRTGEKVFLECVQDMDHENMFWYRQDPGLGLRLIYFSYDVKMKEKGDIPEGYSVSREKKERFSLILESASTNQTSMYLCASSFLSPGGNSPLHFGNGTRLTVT.